This T cell receptor (beta chain) was documented in a study of Graves' ophthalmopathy and Graves' hyperthyroidism. The study recruited hyperthyroidism patients aged 18 to 65 who were newly diagnosed, under 2 months' duration. TCR beta CDR3 regions were amplified from RNA transcripts. The first-round RT-PCR employed HTBI primers together with the Qiagen OneStep RT-PCR kit. A multiplex PCR was then performed as the second round. A single record per CDR3 protein comes from TCRdb applying MiXCR to the multiplex PCR reads. The table shows about 1.2 million distinct CDR3 sequences, with 35% to 45% occurring only once. Germline loops: CDR1 SGHDN, CDR2 FVKESK. The V gene end was trimmed by 4 bases and the J gene end by 3 bases; junction bases not matched to a gene: 7. The CDR3 is made up of 15 amino acids.

This clonotype originated in an adult man with Graves' hyperthyroidism. The sample comprised peripheral blood or thyroid tissue (not recorded which). The J gene is TRBJ2-3, the V gene TRBV14, with 7 bases aligning to TRBD2. CDR3 sequence (DNA): TGTGCCAGCAGCCTACCCGCGGGAGCAACAGATACGCAGTATTTT. Translated, it gives CASSLPAGATDTQYF.